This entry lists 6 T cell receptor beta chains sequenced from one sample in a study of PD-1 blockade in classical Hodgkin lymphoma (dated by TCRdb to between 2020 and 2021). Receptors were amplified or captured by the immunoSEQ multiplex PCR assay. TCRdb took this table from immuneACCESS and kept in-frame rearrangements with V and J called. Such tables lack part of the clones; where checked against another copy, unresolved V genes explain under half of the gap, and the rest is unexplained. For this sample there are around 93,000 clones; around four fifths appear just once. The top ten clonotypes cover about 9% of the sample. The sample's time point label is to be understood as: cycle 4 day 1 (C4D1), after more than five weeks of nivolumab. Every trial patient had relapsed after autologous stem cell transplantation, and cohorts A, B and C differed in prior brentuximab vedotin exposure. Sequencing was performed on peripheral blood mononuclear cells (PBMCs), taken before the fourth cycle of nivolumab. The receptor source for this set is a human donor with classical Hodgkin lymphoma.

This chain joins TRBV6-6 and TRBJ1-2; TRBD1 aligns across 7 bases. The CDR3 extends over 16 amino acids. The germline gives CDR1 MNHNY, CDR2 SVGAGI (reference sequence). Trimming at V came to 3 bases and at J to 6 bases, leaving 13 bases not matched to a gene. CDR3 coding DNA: TGTGCCAGCAGTTATTGGTCAGGGGGTAGTCGGGATGGCTACACCTTC. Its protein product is CASSYWSGGSRDGYTF.

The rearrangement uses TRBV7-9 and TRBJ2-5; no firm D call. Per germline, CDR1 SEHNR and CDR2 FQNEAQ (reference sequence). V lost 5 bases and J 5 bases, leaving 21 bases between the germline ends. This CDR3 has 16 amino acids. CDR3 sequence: CASSAPVLPSRETQYF. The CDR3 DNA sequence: TGTGCCAGCAGCGCCCCGGTACTCCCTTCGAGGGAGACCCAGTACTTC. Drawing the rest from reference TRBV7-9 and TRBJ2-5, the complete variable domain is DTGVSQNPRHKITKRGQNVTFRCDPISEHNRLYWYRQTLGQGPEFLTYFQNEAQLEKSRLLSDRFSAERPKGSFSTLEIQRTEQGDSAMYLCASSAPVLPSRETQYFGPGTRLLVL.

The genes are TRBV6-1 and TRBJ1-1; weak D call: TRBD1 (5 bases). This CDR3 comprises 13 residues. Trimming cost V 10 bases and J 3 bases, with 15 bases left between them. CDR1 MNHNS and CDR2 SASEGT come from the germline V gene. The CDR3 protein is CANRQHGDTEAFF. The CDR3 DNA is TGTGCCAACAGACAGCACGGGGACACTGAAGCTTTCTTT.

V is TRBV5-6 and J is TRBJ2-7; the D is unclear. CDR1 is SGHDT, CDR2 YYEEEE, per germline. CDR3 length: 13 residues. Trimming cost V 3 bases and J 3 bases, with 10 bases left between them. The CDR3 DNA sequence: TGTGCCAGCAGCTCAAGGGTCCTCTACGAGCAGTACTTC. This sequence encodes CASSSRVLYEQYF.

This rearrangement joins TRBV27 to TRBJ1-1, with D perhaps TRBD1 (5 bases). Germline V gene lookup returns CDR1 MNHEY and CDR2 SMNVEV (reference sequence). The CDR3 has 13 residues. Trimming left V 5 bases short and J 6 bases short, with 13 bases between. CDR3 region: CASSRGFLAEAFF. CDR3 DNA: TGTGCCAGCAGTCGGGGGTTTCTCGCTGAAGCTTTCTTT.

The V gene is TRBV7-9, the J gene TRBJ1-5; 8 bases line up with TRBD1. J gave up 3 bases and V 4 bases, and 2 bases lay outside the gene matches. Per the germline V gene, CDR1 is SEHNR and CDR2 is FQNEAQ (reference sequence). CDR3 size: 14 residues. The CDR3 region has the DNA TGTGCCAGCAGCTCGGACAGGGTCAATCAGCCCCAGCATTTT. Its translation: CASSSDRVNQPQHF.